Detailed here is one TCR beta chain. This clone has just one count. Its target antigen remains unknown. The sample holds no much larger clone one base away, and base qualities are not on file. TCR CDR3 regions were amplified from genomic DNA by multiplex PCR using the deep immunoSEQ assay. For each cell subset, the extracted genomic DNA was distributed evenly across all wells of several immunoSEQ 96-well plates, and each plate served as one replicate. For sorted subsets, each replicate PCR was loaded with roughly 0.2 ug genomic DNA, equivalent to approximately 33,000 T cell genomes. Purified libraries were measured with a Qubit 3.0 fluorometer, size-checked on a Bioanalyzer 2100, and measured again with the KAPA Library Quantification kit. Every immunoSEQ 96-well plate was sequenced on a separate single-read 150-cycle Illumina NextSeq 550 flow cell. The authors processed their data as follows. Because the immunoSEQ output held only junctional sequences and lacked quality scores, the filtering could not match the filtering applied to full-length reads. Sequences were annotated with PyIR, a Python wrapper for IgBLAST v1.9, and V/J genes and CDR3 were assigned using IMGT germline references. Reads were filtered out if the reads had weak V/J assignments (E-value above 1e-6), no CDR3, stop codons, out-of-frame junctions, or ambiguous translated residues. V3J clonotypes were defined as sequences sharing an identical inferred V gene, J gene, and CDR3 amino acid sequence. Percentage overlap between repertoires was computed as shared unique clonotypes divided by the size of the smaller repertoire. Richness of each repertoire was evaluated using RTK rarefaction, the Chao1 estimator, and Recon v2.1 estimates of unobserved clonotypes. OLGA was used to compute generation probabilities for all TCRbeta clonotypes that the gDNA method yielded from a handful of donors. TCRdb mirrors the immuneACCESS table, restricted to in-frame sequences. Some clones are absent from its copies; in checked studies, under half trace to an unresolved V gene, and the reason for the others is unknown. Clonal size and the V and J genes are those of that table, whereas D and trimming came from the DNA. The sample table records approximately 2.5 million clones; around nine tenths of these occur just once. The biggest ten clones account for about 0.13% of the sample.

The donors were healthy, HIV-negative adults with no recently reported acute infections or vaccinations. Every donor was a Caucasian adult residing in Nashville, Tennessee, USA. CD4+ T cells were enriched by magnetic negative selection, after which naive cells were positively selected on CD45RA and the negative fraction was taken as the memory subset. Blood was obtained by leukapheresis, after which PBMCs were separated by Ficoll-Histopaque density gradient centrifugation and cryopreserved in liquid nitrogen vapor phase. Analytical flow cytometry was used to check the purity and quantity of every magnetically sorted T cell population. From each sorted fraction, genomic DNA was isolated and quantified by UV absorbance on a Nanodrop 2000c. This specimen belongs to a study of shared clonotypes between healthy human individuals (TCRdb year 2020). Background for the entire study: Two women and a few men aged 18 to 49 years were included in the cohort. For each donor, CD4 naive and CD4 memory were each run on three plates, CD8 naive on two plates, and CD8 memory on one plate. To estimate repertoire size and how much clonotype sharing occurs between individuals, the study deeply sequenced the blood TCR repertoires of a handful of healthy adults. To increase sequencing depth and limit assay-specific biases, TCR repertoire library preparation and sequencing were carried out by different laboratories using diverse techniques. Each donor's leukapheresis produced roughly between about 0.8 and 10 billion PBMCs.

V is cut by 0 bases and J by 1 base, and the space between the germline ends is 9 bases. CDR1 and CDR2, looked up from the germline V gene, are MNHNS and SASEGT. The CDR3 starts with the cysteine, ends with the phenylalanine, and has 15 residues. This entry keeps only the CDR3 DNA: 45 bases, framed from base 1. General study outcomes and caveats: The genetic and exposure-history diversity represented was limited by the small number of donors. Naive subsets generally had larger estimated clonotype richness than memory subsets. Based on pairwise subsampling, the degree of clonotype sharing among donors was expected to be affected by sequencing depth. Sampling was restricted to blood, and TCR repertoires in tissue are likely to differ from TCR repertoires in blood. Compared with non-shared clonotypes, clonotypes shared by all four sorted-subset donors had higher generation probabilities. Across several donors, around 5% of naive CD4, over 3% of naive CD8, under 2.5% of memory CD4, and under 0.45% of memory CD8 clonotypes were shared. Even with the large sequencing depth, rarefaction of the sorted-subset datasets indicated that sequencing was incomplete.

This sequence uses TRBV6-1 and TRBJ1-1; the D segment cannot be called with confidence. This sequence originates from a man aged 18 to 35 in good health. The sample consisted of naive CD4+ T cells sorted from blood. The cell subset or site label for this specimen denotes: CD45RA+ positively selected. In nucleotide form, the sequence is TGTGCCAGCAGTGAAGCTTTCGCGGGGAACACTGAAGCTTTCTTT. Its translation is CASSEAFAGNTEAFF.